Listed below are T cell receptor beta chains from one sample, sequenced in a study of blood T cell repertoires in COVID-19. TCRdb keeps only in-frame clones here, not all; method: immunoSEQ multiplex PCR. Seen here are more than 120,000 clones, about nine tenths observed once, and the top ten hold roughly 1%. Sequencing used peripheral blood. These TCRs come from a woman in her forties or fifties with acute or convalescent COVID-19. The CDR3 runs from the conserved cysteine through the conserved F or W. The order of the fields is CDR3 DNA, CDR3 protein, D gene, V gene, J gene, clone size. A D gene is named only where the DNA matches it firmly. The size of a clone is reported for some rows only, either as once, few or many, or as a class for expanded clones.

CDR3 DNA: TGTGCCAGCTCACATCCGGGACTAGGAAATAGCAATCAGCCCCAGCATTTT
CDR3 protein: CASSHPGLGNSNQPQHF
D gene: NA
V gene: TRBV18
J gene: TRBJ1-5
clone size: NA

CDR3 DNA: TGTGCCAGCAGTGACTCAACAGGGACTGGGGCCAACGTCCTGACTTTC
CDR3 protein: CASSDSTGTGANVLTF
D gene: NA
V gene: TRBV6-4
J gene: TRBJ2-6
clone size: NA

CDR3 DNA: TGTGCCTGGAGTGTTGGCAGAACCTATGGCTACACCTTC
CDR3 protein: CAWSVGRTYGYTF
D gene: NA
V gene: TRBV30
J gene: TRBJ1-2
clone size: NA

CDR3 DNA: TGTGCCACCAGTGATACCGGGTATGGGCAGCCCCAGCATTTT
CDR3 protein: CATSDTGYGQPQHF
D gene: NA
V gene: TRBV24-1
J gene: TRBJ1-5
clone size: NA

CDR3 DNA: TGTGCCAGCAGCCAACAAAGGGGTCAGCCCCAGCATTTT
CDR3 protein: CASSQQRGQPQHF
D gene: NA
V gene: TRBV3-1/TRBV3-2
J gene: TRBJ1-5
clone size: NA

CDR3 DNA: TGTGCCAGCACTAGGCTAGCGGGGCAGACCGGGGAGCTGTTTTTT
CDR3 protein: CASTRLAGQTGELFF
D gene: TRBD2
V gene: TRBV2
J gene: TRBJ2-2
clone size: NA

CDR3 DNA: TGCGCCAGCAGCTTGGTTGGACAGGGGATGCCTGAAGCTTTCTTT
CDR3 protein: CASSLVGQGMPEAFF
D gene: TRBD1
V gene: TRBV5-1
J gene: TRBJ1-1
clone size: once

CDR3 DNA: TGTGCCAGTAGTATAGCCAACATACAGGGGTACGAGCAGTACTTC
CDR3 protein: CASSIANIQGYEQYF
D gene: TRBD1
V gene: TRBV19
J gene: TRBJ2-7
clone size: NA

CDR3 DNA: TGTGCCAGCAGCTTACAGGGGGCTGGGGCCAACGTCCTGACTTTC
CDR3 protein: CASSLQGAGANVLTF
D gene: TRBD1
V gene: TRBV7-3
J gene: TRBJ2-6
clone size: NA

CDR3 DNA: TGTGCCAGTACGCAGAGGGCGAACACCGGGGAGCTGTTTTTT
CDR3 protein: CASTQRANTGELFF
D gene: NA
V gene: TRBV19
J gene: TRBJ2-2
clone size: NA

CDR3 DNA: TGTGCCAGCAGCATGCGACAGGGAATAGAAGATACGCAGTATTTT
CDR3 protein: CASSMRQGIEDTQYF
D gene: TRBD1
V gene: TRBV7-9
J gene: TRBJ2-3
clone size: NA

CDR3 DNA: TGTGCCAGCAGTTTAGTTGGACTAGCGGGAGTTAAGACCCAGTACTTC
CDR3 protein: CASSLVGLAGVKTQYF
D gene: TRBD2
V gene: TRBV28
J gene: TRBJ2-5
clone size: NA

CDR3 DNA: TGTGCCGTGCATGACAGGTCTTCTAACTATGGCTACACCTTC
CDR3 protein: CAVHDRSSNYGYTF
D gene: NA
V gene: TRBV24-1
J gene: TRBJ1-2
clone size: NA

CDR3 DNA: TGCGCCAGCAGCTTGGCCACGGGGAACACTGAAGCTTTCTTT
CDR3 protein: CASSLATGNTEAFF
D gene: NA
V gene: TRBV5-1
J gene: TRBJ1-1
clone size: NA

CDR3 DNA: TGTGCCACCAGTGATCAGGGGGGCAGGGCCACTGAAGCTTTCTTT
CDR3 protein: CATSDQGGRATEAFF
D gene: TRBD1
V gene: TRBV24-1
J gene: TRBJ1-1
clone size: once

CDR3 DNA: TGTGCCAGCAGCCAATCCCTAGGATCCTACAATGAGCAGTTCTTC
CDR3 protein: CASSQSLGSYNEQFF
D gene: NA
V gene: TRBV4-2
J gene: TRBJ2-1
clone size: NA

CDR3 DNA: TGTGCTAGTGGTTTGGGGGCAGGGGGCGTGGGGAATGAGCAGTTCTTC
CDR3 protein: CASGLGAGGVGNEQFF
D gene: TRBD1
V gene: TRBV12-5
J gene: TRBJ2-1
clone size: once

CDR3 DNA: TGTGCCGGATCAACCGGGACTCAGAGCTACGAGCAGTACTTC
CDR3 protein: CAGSTGTQSYEQYF
D gene: NA
V gene: TRBV28
J gene: TRBJ2-7
clone size: NA

CDR3 DNA: TGTGCCAGCAGCTTAGGACTAGCGAGTACGGAGACCCAGTACTTC
CDR3 protein: CASSLGLASTETQYF
D gene: TRBD2
V gene: TRBV11-3
J gene: TRBJ2-5
clone size: NA

CDR3 DNA: TGTGCCAGCTCACCGAAGCGGGGGTCCTACAATGAGCAGTTCTTC
CDR3 protein: CASSPKRGSYNEQFF
D gene: TRBD2
V gene: TRBV18
J gene: TRBJ2-1
clone size: NA

CDR3 DNA: TGTGCCAGCAGTTTACAGGGAGGTCTCTCCTACGAGCAGTACTTC
CDR3 protein: CASSLQGGLSYEQYF
D gene: NA
V gene: TRBV27
J gene: TRBJ2-7
clone size: NA

CDR3 DNA: TGTGCCAGCAAGGGGACTAGCCTAAATTACAATGAGCAGTTCTTC
CDR3 protein: CASKGTSLNYNEQFF
D gene: TRBD2
V gene: TRBV6-5
J gene: TRBJ2-1
clone size: NA

CDR3 DNA: TGTGCCAGCAGTTATCCCCACAGGGGCCACGACGGCTACACCTTC
CDR3 protein: CASSYPHRGHDGYTF
D gene: TRBD1
V gene: TRBV6-2/TRBV6-3
J gene: TRBJ1-2
clone size: few

CDR3 DNA: TGTGCCAGCAATAAGGCAGGGTCCTATTCACCCCTCCACTTT
CDR3 protein: CASNKAGSYSPLHF
D gene: NA
V gene: TRBV2
J gene: TRBJ1-6
clone size: NA

CDR3 DNA: TGTGCCAGCAGCCCCACGACAGGGGCCGGCTACAATGAGCAGTTCTTC
CDR3 protein: CASSPTTGAGYNEQFF
D gene: TRBD1
V gene: TRBV3-1/TRBV3-2
J gene: TRBJ2-1
clone size: NA

CDR3 DNA: TGTGCCAGCAGCTTACCGGGGGGGGGCACAGATACGCAGTATTTT
CDR3 protein: CASSLPGGGTDTQYF
D gene: TRBD2
V gene: TRBV11-3
J gene: TRBJ2-3
clone size: NA

CDR3 DNA: TGTGCCAGTAGGGGCAGCCGGACACGGGGCACAGATACGCAGTATTTT
CDR3 protein: CASRGSRTRGTDTQYF
D gene: NA
V gene: TRBV19
J gene: TRBJ2-3
clone size: NA

CDR3 DNA: TGTGCCAGCAGCACGCAGGGGGGCGGCTACACCTTC
CDR3 protein: CASSTQGGGYTF
D gene: TRBD1
V gene: TRBV7-9
J gene: TRBJ1-2
clone size: once

CDR3 DNA: TGTGCCAGCAGCTTACGGACAGTAAACAATGAGCAGTTCTTC
CDR3 protein: CASSLRTVNNEQFF
D gene: NA
V gene: TRBV5-6
J gene: TRBJ2-1
clone size: NA

CDR3 DNA: TGTGCCGCCGAGGGGCGGGGGGGCGCCTACGAGCAGTACTTC
CDR3 protein: CAAEGRGGAYEQYF
D gene: TRBD2
V gene: TRBV7-2
J gene: TRBJ2-7
clone size: NA

CDR3 DNA: TGCGCCAGCAGTGATCCTGGACTAGCGGGGGGGAACAATGAGCAGTTCTTC
CDR3 protein: CASSDPGLAGGNNEQFF
D gene: TRBD2
V gene: TRBV10-1
J gene: TRBJ2-1
clone size: NA